These 4 T cell receptor beta chains originate from one sample sequenced in a study of regulatory T cells in long-lasting Graves disease. Library construction for TCR beta used iRepertoire HTBI primers and Arm-PCR of CDR3 regions. TCRdb re-called the multiplex PCR reads through MiXCR, storing one row per CDR3 protein. The table includes 400,000 to 500,000 distinct CDR3 sequences, roughly 17% detected once. As for time point: newly diagnosed GD, antithyroid drugs for less than 3 months. The TCR library was made from RNA that had been extracted from PBMCs in TRIzol. These data are also associated with another study on T cells in Graves' hyperthyroidism and ophthalmopathy.

The sequencing used peripheral blood mononuclear cells (PBMCs), collected at new diagnosis, from a patient treated with antithyroid drugs. All receptors derive from a woman under 30 with Graves disease.

This clonotype occurred many times. The V and J genes are TRBV7-3 and TRBJ2-3, with D tentatively TRBD2 (5 bases). V shed 10 bases and J shed 0 bases, with 17 bases lying between them. CDR1 SGHTA and CDR2 FQGTGA come from the germline V gene. The CDR3 length is 15 residues. The CDR3 region is CATKRTAGSTDTQYF. Written as DNA, the CDR3 is TGTGCCACAAAAAGGACTGCAGGAAGCACAGATACGCAGTATTTT.

This clonotype was counted a few times. Just one base apart from a much larger clone, this may be a read error. V is TRBV12-3 or TRBV12-4 and J is TRBJ2-1; 9 nucleotides align to TRBD1. The CDR3 covers 15 residues. The V segment lost 5 bases and the J segment 13 bases; nucleotides outside the gene matches: 15. The chain's CDR3 is CASSQTTGGRETQFF. CDR3 sequence (DNA): TGTGCCAGCAGTCAAACGACAGGGGGGAGAGAGACCCAGTTCTTC.

This clonotype was recorded at least ten times. The chain employs TRBV7-3 and TRBJ2-1; the match to TRBD1 covers 12 bases. The trim removed 5 bases at V and 8 bases at J, leaving 13 bases unmatched. CDR1 is SGHTA and CDR2 is FQGTGA in the germline V gene. The CDR3 loop spans 17 amino acids. DNA for the CDR3: TGTGCCAGCAGCCCTACGCCGGGACAGGGGGCCTTTGATGAGCAGTTCTTC. Protein sequence: CASSPTPGQGAFDEQFF. Filled out from reference TRBV7-3 and TRBJ2-1, the complete variable domain reads GAGVSQTPSNKVTEKGKYVELRCDPISGHTALYWYRQSLGQGPEFLIYFQGTGAADDSGLPNDRFFAVRPEGSVSTLKIQRTERGDSAVYLCASSPTPGQGAFDEQFFGPGTRLTVL.

The J gene is TRBJ1-1, the V gene TRBV5-4, with D hard to call. Germline values: CDR1 SGHNT, CDR2 YYREEE (reference sequence). The V and J ends lost 0 bases and 5 bases respectively, with 14 bases between them. This CDR3 spans 15 amino acids. The CDR3 here is CASSLVGGPGTEAFF. The CDR3 DNA is TGTGCCAGCAGCTTGGTCGGAGGGCCGGGAACTGAAGCTTTCTTT.